The clone carrying this TCR beta chain was seen at least ten times. MiXCR was run by TCRdb on the 5' RACE reads, yielding one entry per CDR3 protein. The profile shows roughly 340,000 distinct CDR3 sequences, around 3.9% of them singletons. Trimming removed 3 bases at V and 1 base at J, with 10 bases between. The germline V gene encodes CDR1 LGHNA and CDR2 YNFKEQ. The CDR3 runs 14 residues. The data originate from a study of T cells after yellow fever vaccination. The chain has TRBV4-2 and TRBJ2-7; D is perhaps TRBD1 (6 bases). This clonotype was sampled from a man between 18 and 35 years old who received the YFV17D yellow fever vaccine. The material was PBMCs, obtained 5 days after the yellow fever booster vaccination. The CDR3 loop reads CASSQDGQSYEQYF. The CDR3 DNA follows: TGTGCCAGCAGCCAGGATGGACAGTCCTACGAGCAGTACTTC.